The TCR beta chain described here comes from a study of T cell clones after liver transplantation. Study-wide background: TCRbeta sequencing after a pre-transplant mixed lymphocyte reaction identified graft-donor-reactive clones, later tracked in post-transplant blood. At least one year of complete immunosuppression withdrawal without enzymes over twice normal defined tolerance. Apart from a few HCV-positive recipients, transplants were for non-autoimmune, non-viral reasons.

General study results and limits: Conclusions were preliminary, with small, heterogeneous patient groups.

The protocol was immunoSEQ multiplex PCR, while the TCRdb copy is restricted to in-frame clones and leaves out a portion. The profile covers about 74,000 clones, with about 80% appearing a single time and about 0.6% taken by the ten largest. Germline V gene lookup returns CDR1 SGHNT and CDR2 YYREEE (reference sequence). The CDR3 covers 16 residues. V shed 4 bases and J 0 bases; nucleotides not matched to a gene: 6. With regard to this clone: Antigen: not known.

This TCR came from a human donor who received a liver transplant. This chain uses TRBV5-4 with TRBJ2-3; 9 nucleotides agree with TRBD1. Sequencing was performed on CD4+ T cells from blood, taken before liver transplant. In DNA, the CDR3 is TGTGCCAGCAGCCGGGCCGACAGGGGGAGCACAGATACGCAGTATTTT. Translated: CASSRADRGSTDTQYF.